This T cell receptor beta chain was profiled in a study of beta chain features in type 1 diabetes. Concerning this clone itself: Its target is not known.

As every portion of the isolated RNA was reverse transcribed, the sequencing read expressed TCRB transcripts. Measured with immunoSEQ multiplex PCR; TCRdb has only the in-frame clones, and not every one. In the table there are 250,000 or so clones, 25% to 35% of which are singletons. Findings and limits, study-wide: Resolution of whether HLA type affects TCRB rearrangement was not achieved here.

This clonotype was sampled from a man aged 30 to 39 in good health. The sample comprised central memory CD4+ T cells from blood.

The CDR3 spells CAWRGLAGGSTQYF. The CDR3 DNA is TGTGCCTGGAGGGGACTAGCGGGAGGAAGTACGCAGTATTTT. The chain carries TRBV30 and TRBJ2-3; 15 bases match TRBD2. The V gene end was trimmed by 3 bases and the J gene end by 8 bases; junction bases not matched to a gene: 3. This CDR3 comprises 14 residues. Germline CDR1 is GTSNPN and CDR2 is SVGIG (reference sequence).